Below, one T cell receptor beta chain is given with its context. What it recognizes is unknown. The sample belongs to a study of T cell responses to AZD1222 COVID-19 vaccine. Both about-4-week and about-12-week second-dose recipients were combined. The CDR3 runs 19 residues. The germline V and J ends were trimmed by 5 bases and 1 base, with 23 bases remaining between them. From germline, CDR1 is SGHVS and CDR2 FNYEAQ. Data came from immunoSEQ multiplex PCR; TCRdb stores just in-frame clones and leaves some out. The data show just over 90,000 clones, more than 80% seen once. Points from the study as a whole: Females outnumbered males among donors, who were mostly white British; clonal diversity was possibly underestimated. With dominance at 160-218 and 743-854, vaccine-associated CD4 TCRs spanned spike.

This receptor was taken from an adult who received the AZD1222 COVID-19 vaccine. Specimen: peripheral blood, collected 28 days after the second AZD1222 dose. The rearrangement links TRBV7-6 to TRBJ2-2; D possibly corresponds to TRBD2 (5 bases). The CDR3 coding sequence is TGTGCCAGCAGCCCACATGAAAAGAGAGGGAATTGGAACACCGGGGAGCTGTTTTTT. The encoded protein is CASSPHEKRGNWNTGELFF.